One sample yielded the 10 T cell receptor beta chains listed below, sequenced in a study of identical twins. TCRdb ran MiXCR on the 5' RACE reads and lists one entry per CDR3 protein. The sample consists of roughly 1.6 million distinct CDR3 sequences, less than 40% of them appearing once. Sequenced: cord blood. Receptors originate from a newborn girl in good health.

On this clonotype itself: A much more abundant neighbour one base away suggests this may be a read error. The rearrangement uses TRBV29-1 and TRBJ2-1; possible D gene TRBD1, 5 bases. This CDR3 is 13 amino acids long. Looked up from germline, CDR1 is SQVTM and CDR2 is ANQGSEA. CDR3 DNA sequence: TGCAGCGTTGAAGGGGGCTCCTACAATGGGCAGTTCTTC. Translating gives CSVEGGSYNGQFF.

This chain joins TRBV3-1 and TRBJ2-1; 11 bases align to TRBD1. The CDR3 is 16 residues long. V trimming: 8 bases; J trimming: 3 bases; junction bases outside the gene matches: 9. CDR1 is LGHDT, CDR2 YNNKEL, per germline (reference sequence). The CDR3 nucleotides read TGTGCCAGCCACGGGCAGGGGACAGGGGGCTACAATGAGCAGTTCTTC. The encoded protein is CASHGQGTGGYNEQFF.

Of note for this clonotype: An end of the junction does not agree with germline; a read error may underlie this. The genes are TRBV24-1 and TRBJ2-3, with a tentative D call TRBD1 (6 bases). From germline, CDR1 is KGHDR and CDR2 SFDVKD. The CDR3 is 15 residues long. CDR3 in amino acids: CATSNLGDTPGTQYF. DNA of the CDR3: TGTGCCACCAGTAATTTGGGGGACACCCCAGGGACGCAGTATTTT.

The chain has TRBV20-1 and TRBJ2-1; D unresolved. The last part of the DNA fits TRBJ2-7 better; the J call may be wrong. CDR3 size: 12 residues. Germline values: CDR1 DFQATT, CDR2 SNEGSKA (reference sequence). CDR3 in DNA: TGCAGTGCTGGCCAGACCTACAATGAGCAGTACTTC. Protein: CSAGQTYNEQYF.

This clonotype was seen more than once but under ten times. The CDR3: CASNIAGGGNEQYF. The CDR3 DNA follows: TGTGCCAGCAACATTGCGGGGGGGGGCAATGAGCAGTACTTC. This chain links TRBV11-2 with TRBJ2-7, with TRBD2 matching 9 bases. V gave up 7 bases and J gave up 7 bases; unmatched junction bases: 11. Germline CDR1 reads SGHAT; CDR2 reads FQNNGV. This CDR3 is built from 14 residues.

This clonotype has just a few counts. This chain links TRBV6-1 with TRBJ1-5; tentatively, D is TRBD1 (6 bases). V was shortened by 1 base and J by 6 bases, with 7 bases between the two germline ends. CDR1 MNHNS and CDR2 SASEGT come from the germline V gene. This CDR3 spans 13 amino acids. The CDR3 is CASSEEQGQPQHF. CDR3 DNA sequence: TGTGCCAGCAGTGAAGAACAGGGTCAGCCCCAGCATTTT.

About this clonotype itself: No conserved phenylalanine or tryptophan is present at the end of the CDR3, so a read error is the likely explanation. Here the CDR3 DNA reads TGCAGTGCTAGAGATGGGCGGCGATCTAGCACAGATACGCAGTATTAT. The encoded protein is CSARDGRRSSTDTQYY. The chain joins TRBV20-1 to TRBJ2-3, with D uncertain. Germline values: CDR1 DFQATT, CDR2 SNEGSKA (reference sequence). Trimming took off 0 bases at V and 0 bases at J, with 13 bases between the two ends. CDR3 length equals 16 residues.

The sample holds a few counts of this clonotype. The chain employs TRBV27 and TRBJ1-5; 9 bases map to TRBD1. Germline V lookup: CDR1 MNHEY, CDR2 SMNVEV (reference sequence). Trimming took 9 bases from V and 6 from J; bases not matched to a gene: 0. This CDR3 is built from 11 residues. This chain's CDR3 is CARTGGQPQHF. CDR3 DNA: TGTGCCAGGACAGGGGGTCAGCCCCAGCATTTT.

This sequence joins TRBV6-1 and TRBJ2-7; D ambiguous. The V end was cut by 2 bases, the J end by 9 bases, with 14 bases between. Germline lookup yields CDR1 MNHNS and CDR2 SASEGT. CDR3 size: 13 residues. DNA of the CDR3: TGTGCCAGCAGTGAAATGGCACCTTTCGGGCAGTACTTC. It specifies CASSEMAPFGQYF.

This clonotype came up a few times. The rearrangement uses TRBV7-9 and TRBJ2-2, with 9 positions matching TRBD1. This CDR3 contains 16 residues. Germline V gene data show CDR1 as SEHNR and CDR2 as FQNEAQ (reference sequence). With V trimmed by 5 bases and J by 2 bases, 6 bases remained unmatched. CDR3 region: CASSPSGQGNTGELFF. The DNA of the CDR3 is TGTGCCAGCAGCCCATCGGGACAGGGTAACACCGGGGAGCTGTTTTTT.